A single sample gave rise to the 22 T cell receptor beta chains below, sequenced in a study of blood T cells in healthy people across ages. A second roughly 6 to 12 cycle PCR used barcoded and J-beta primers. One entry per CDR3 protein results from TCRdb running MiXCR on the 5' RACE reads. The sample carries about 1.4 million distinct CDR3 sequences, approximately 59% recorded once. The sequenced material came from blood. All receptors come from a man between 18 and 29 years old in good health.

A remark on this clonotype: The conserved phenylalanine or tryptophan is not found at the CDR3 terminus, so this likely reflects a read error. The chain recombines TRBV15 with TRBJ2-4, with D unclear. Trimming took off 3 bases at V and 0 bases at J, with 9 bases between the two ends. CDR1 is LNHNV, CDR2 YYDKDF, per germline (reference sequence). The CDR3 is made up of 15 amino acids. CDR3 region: CATSSPNLAKNIQYL. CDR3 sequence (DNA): TGTGCCACCAGCAGCCCAAATCTAGCCAAAAACATTCAGTACCTC.

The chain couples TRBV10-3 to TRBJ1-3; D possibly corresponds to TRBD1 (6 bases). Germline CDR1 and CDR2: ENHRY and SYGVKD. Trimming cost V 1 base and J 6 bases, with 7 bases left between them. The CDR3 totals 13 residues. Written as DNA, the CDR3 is TGTGCCATCAGTGAGTGGACAGAAAACACCATATATTTT. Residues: CAISEWTENTIYF.

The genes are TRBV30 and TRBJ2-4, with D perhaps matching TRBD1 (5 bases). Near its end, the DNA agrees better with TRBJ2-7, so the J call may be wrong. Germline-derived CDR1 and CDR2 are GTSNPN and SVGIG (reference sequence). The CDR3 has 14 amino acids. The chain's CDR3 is CAWSLETESYEQYF. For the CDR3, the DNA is TGTGCCTGGAGTCTGGAGACAGAGTCCTACGAGCAGTACTTC.

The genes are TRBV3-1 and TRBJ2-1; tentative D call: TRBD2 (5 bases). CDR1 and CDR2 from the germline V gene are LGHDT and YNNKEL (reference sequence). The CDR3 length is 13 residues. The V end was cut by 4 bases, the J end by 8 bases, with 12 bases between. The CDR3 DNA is TGTGCCAGCAGCCCCGTAGCGATTGATGAGCAGTTCTTC. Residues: CASSPVAIDEQFF.

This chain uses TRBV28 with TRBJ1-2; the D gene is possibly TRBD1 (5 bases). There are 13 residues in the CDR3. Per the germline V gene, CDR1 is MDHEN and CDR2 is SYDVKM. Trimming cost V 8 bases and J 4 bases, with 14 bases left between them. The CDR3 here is CASSPGEVYGYTF. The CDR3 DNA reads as TGTGCCAGCTCCCCGGGGGAGGTCTATGGCTACACCTTC.

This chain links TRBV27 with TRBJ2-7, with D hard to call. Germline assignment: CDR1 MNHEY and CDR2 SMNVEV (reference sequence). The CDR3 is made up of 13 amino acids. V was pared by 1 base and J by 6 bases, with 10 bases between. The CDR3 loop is CASSLLADGEQYF. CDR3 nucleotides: TGTGCCAGCAGTTTATTGGCGGATGGCGAGCAGTACTTC.

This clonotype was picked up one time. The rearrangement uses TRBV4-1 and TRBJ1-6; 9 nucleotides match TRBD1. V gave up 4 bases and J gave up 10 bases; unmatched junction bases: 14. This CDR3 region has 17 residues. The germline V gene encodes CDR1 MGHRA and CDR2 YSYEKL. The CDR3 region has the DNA TGCGCCAGCAGCCGATTCCCGGGACAGGGAAAAGACTCACCCCTCCACTTT. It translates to CASSRFPGQGKDSPLHF.

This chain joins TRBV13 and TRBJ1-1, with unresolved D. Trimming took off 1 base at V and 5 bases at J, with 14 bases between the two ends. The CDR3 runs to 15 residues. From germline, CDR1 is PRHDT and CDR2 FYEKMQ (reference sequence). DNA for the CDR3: TGTGCCAGCAGCTTAGTAGGCGGAGAGGGAACTGAAGCTTTCTTT. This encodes CASSLVGGEGTEAFF.

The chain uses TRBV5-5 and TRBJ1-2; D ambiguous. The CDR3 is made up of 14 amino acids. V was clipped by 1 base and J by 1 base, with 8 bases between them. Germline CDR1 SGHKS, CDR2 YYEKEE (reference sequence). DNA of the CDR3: TGTGCCAGCAGCTTGTTTTTGAGTAACTATGGCTACACCTTC. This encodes CASSLFLSNYGYTF.

The CDR3 loop is CSVKDRYGYEQYF. CDR3 bases: TGCAGCGTCAAAGACCGTTACGGCTACGAGCAGTACTTC. The chain uses TRBV29-1 and TRBJ2-7; the D is unclear. V dropped 6 bases and J dropped 3 bases, with 15 bases sitting between them. Germline V gives CDR1 SQVTM, CDR2 ANQGSEA. The length of the CDR3 is 13 residues.

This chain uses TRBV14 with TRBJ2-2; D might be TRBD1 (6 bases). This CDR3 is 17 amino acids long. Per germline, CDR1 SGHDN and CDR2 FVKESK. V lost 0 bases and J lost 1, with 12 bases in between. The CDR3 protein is CASSQESQGWNTGELFF. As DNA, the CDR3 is TGTGCCAGCAGCCAAGAAAGCCAGGGGTGGAACACCGGGGAGCTGTTTTTT. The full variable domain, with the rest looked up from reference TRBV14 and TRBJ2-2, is EAGVTQFPSHSVIEKGQTVTLRCDPISGHDNLYWYRRVMGKEIKFLLHFVKESKQDESGMPNNRFLAERTGGTYSTLKVQPAELEDSGVYFCASSQESQGWNTGELFFGEGSRLTVL.

CDR3 nucleotides: TGCAGTGCTACGCTCCAGAGGAACACTGAAGCTTTCTTT. Its translation: CSATLQRNTEAFF. This chain joins TRBV20-1 and TRBJ1-1; D call uncertain. This CDR3 is built from 13 residues. Germline assignment: CDR1 DFQATT and CDR2 SNEGSKA (reference sequence). V was clipped by 4 bases and J by 1 base, with 10 bases between them.

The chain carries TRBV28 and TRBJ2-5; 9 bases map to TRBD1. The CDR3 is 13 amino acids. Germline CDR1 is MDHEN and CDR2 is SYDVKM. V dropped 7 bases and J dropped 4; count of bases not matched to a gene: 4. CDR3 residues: CASTRDRVETQYF. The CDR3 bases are TGTGCCAGCACACGGGACAGGGTAGAGACCCAGTACTTC.

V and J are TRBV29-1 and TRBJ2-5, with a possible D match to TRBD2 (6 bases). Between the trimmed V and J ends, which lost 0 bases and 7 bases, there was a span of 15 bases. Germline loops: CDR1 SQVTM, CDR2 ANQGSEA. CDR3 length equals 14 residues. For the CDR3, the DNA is TGCAGCGTTGAAGACCGCGGGGAAGACTGGACCCAGTACTTC. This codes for CSVEDRGEDWTQYF.

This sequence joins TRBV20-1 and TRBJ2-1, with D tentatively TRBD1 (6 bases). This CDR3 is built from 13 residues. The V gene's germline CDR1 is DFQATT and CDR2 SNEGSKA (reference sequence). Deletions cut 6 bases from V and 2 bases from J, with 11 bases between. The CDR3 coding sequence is TGCAGTGCCCCAGAGGGGGCCTACAATGAGCAGTTCTTC. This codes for CSAPEGAYNEQFF.

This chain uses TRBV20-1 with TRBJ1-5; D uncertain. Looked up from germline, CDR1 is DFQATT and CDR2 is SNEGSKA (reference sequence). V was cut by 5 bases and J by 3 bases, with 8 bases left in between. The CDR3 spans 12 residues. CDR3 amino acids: CSAYEANQPQHF. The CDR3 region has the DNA TGCAGTGCTTATGAAGCCAATCAGCCCCAGCATTTT.

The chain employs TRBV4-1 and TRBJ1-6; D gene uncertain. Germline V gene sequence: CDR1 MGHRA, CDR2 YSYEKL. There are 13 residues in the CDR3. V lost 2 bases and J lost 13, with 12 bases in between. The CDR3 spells CASSQLGRDPLHF. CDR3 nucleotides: TGCGCCAGCAGCCAATTAGGGCGTGATCCCCTCCACTTT.

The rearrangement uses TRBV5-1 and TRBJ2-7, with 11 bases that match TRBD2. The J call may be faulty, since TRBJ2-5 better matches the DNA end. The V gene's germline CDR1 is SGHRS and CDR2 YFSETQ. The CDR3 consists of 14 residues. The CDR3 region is CASQPGTSGETQYF. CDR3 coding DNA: TGCGCCAGTCAACCCGGGACTAGCGGAGAGACCCAGTACTTC.

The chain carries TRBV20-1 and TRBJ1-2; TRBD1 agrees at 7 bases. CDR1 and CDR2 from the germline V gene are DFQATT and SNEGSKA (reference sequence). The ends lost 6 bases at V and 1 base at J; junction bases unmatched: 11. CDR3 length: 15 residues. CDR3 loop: CSAATGEPFNYGYTF. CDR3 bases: TGCAGTGCCGCTACAGGGGAACCATTTAACTATGGCTACACCTTC.

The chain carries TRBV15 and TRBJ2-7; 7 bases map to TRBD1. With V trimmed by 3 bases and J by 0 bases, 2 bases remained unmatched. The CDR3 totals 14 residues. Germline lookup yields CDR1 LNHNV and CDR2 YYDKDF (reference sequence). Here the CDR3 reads CATSRWDSSYEQYF. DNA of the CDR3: TGTGCCACCAGCAGGTGGGACAGCTCCTACGAGCAGTACTTC.

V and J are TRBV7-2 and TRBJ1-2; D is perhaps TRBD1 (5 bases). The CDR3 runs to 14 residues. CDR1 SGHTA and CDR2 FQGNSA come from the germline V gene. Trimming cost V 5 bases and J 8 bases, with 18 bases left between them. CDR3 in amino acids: CASSPGPKTEGYTF. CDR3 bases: TGTGCCAGCAGCCCGGGACCTAAGACGGAGGGCTACACCTTC.

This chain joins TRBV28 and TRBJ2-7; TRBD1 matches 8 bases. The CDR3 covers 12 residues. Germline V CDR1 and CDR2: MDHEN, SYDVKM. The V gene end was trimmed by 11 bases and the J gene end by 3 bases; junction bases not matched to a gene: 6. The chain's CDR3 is CASGGAYYEQYF. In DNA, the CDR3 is TGTGCCTCAGGGGGCGCCTACTACGAGCAGTACTTC.